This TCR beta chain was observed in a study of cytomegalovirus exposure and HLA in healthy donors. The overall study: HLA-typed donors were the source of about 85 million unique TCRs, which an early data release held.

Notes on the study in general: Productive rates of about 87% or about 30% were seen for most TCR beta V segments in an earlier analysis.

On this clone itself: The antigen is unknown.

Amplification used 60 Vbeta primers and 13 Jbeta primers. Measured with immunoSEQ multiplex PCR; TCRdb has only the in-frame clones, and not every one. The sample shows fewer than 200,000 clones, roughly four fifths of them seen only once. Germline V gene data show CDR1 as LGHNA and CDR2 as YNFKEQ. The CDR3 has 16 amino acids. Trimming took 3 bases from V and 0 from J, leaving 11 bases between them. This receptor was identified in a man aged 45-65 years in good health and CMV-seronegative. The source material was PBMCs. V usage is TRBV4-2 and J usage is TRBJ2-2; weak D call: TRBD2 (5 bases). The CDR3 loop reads CASSHAAEANTGELFF. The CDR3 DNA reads TGTGCCAGCAGCCATGCAGCGGAGGCGAACACCGGGGAGCTGTTTTTT.